This entry is about one T cell receptor beta chain. Its matching antigen is unknown. The entry originates in a study of CD8+ T cells in alopecia areata. Study at large: Treated patients were dosed with oral tofacitinib, taking 5 to 10 mg twice daily. Tofacitinib ran 6 to 18 months, followed by 6 months off drug. Broader study findings: Lesional scalp, notably in alopecia totalis/universalis, had clonality above that of normal scalp. A large proportion of expanded lesional clones were detected persisting in scalp and blood during tofacitinib.

Germline V gives CDR1 SGHRS, CDR2 YFSETQ. The CDR3 extends over 14 amino acids. Losses at the gene ends were 6 bases for V and 9 bases for J; bases not matched to a gene: 7. Sequencing used cDNA as its template, made by extracting RNA and reverse transcribing it. Sequencing used immunoSEQ multiplex PCR; TCRdb keeps in-frame clones, though not all of them. Of fewer than 150,000 clones listed, 45% to 65% are singletons. Regarding treatment: oral pan-JAK inhibitor, 5-10 mg twice daily. The sequence came from a human donor with alopecia areata. This chain connects TRBV5-1 to TRBJ1-6; TRBD1 matches at 9 bases. The sample here was CD4+ T cells sorted from blood, taken at week 24, from a patient treated with tofacitinib. CDR3 loop: CASTWGQGGSPLHF. CDR3 sequence (DNA): TGCGCCAGCACTTGGGGACAGGGAGGTTCACCCCTCCACTTT.